This TCR beta chain was captured in a study of T cell changes during pregnancy in multiple sclerosis. The method was immunoSEQ multiplex PCR; TCRdb's version includes in-frame clones alone and lacks a portion of them. The repertoire consists of 58,000 or so clones, with 90% occurring once and the leading ten covering around 2.3%. This CDR3 is 18 amino acids long. Trimming pared 0 bases from V and 4 bases from J, leaving 19 bases between. CDR1 and CDR2 (germline): SGHNT, YENEEA. This receptor was identified in a female donor in good health, enrolled as a control in a pregnancy study. V is TRBV11-3 and J is TRBJ2-1, with D possibly being TRBD2 (6 bases). The starting material was peripheral blood, obtained in the first trimester of pregnancy. The CDR3 reads CASSLDQSGSGYYNEQFF. In DNA, the CDR3 is TGTGCCAGCAGCTTAGATCAATCAGGGAGCGGGTATTACAATGAGCAGTTCTTC.